This record looks at one TCR beta chain sequence and its context. The data stem from a study of blood T cell repertoires in COVID-19. At the level of the study: COVID-19 samples, acute and convalescent, were from the United States, Italy and Spain. PBMCs, B-cell-depleted T cells, or T cells provided the cDNA or gDNA that made up the material.

Generated by immunoSEQ multiplex PCR, the TCRdb table keeps only in-frame clones and is missing some. The sample has more than 100,000 clones; 85% to 90% are singletons. Looked up from germline, CDR1 is SGHVS and CDR2 is FQNEAQ. The V and J ends lost 5 bases and 10 bases, in that order; junction bases with no gene match: 15. The CDR3 is 17 amino acids. This receptor was obtained from a human donor in a cohort sampled during active COVID-19. The chain is built from TRBV7-8 and TRBJ1-6; 9 bases are a match to TRBD1. Source material: peripheral blood. The CDR3 loop is CASSPRPRQGVRSPLHF. DNA of the CDR3: TGTGCCAGCAGCCCGAGGCCTCGACAGGGGGTGAGGTCACCCCTCCACTTT. Based on the CDR3 plus reference TRBV7-8 and TRBJ1-6, the full variable domain is GAGVSQSPRYKVAKRGQDVALRCDPISGHVSLFWYQQALGQGPEFLTYFQNEAQLDKSGLPSDRFFAERPEGSVSTLKIQRTQQEDSAVYLCASSPRPRQGVRSPLHFGNGTRLTVT.